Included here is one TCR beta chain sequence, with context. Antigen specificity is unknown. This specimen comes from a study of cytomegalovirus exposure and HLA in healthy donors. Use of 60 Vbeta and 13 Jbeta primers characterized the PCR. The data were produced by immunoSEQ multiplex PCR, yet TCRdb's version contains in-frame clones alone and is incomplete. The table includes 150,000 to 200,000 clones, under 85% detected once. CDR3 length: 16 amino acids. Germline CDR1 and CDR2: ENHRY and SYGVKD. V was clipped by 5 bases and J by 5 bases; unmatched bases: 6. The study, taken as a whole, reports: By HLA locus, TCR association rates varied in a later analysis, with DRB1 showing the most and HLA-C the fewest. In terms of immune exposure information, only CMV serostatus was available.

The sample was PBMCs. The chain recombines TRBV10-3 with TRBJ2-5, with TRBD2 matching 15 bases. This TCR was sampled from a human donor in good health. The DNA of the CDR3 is TGTGCCATCAGTAGGACTAGCGGGGGGGCCGGGGAGACCCAGTACTTC. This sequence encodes CAISRTSGGAGETQYF.